This T cell receptor beta chain was obtained from a study of shared clonotypes between healthy human individuals. Some clones are missing from TCRdb's copy, which holds only in-frame ones; the method was immunoSEQ multiplex PCR. The profile shows over a million clones, approximately 80% of them singletons. This clone has ten or more counts. Germline V gives CDR1 SGHAT, CDR2 FQDESV (reference sequence). V dropped 4 bases and J dropped 0; count of bases not matched to a gene: 8. The CDR3 loop spans 16 amino acids. Source material: memory CD4+ T cells from PBMCs. Subset denoted: CD45RA-negative fraction. V and J are TRBV11-1 and TRBJ2-7; 8 bases match TRBD1. The TCR originated in a man younger than 35 in good health. Some clones in this sample may be carry-over from other donors' samples. DNA of the CDR3: TGTGCCAGCAGCTCCCGGACAGGGCTCAGCTCCTACGAGCAGTACTTC. Translation gives CASSSRTGLSSYEQYF.